This TCR beta chain was sequenced in a study of vaccination effects on CD4 cells after COVID-19. Study-level results: Clones arising from infection and from vaccination showed marked clonal contraction late after vaccination.

Comments on this clone: Its antigen is still unknown.

Ahead of sequencing, the ViraFEST assay grew antigen-specific CD4+ T cells using viral peptide pools. A roughly ten-day culture period preceded the isolation of CD4+ T cells. Either the mRNA-1273 or the BNT162b2 vaccine was given to participants as two doses. The repertoire was sequenced with immunoSEQ multiplex PCR; TCRdb's copy has only in-frame clones and lacks some. The sample has under 40,000 clones; 70% to 85% are singletons. Germline V gene lookup returns CDR1 SGHDT and CDR2 YYEEEE. V was cut by 4 bases and J by 4 bases, with 15 bases left in between. The CDR3 is made up of 14 amino acids. The V gene is TRBV5-6, the J gene TRBJ2-7, with a possible D match to TRBD2 (6 bases). The clonotype was recovered from a human donor who received a COVID-19 vaccine. Some clones in this sample may be carry-over from other donors' samples. The material was CD4+ T cells from PBMCs cultured with HCoV-NL63 spike peptides, obtained after COVID-19 vaccination. This CDR3 reads CASSEKWREYEQYV. CDR3 DNA: TGTGCCAGCAGCGAGAAATGGAGGGAGTACGAGCAGTACGTC.